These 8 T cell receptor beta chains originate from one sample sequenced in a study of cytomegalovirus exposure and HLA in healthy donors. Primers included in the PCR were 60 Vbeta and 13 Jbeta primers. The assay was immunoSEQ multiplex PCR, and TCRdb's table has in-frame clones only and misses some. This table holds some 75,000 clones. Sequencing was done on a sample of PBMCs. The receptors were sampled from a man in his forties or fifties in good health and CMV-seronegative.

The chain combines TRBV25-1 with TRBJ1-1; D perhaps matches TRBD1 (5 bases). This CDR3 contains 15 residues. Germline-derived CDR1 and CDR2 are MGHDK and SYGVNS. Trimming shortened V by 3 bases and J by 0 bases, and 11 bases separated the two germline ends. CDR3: CASSETGLLNTEAFF. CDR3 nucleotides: TGTGCCAGCAGTGAGACGGGACTCTTGAACACTGAAGCTTTCTTT.

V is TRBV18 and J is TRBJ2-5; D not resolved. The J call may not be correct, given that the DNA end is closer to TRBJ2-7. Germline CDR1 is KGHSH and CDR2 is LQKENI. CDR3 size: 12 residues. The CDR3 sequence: CASSLSPYEQYF. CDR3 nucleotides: TGTGCCAGCTCCCTTAGTCCCTACGAGCAGTACTTC.

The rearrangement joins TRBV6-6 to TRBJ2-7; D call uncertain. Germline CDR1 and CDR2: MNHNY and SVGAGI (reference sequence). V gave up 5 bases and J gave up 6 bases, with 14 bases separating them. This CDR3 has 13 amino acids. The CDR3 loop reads CASSKTSATEQYF. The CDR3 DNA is TGTGCCAGCAGTAAGACAAGTGCTACCGAGCAGTACTTC.

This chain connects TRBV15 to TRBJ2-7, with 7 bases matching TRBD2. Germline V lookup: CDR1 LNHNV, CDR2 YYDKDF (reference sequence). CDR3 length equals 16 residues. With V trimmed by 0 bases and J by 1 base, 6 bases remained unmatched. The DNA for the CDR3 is TGTGCCACCAGCAGAGAAGGTGGGGAGGGGTCCTACGAGCAGTACTTC. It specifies CATSREGGEGSYEQYF.

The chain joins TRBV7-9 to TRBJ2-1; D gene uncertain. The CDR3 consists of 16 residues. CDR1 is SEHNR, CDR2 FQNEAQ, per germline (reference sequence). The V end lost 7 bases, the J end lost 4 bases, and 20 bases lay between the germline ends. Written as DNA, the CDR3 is TGTGCCAGCATCCCGCCCTTGCAAGCCTTGTACAATGAGCAGTTCTTC. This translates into CASIPPLQALYNEQFF. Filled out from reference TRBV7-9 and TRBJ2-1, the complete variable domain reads DTGVSQNPRHKITKRGQNVTFRCDPISEHNRLYWYRQTLGQGPEFLTYFQNEAQLEKSRLLSDRFSAERPKGSFSTLEIQRTEQGDSAMYLCASIPPLQALYNEQFFGPGTRLTVL.

CDR3 coding DNA: TGCGCCAGCAGCTTGGACAGGGTAGCTAATGAAAAACTGTTTTTT. Protein sequence: CASSLDRVANEKLFF. The V call is TRBV5-1, the J call TRBJ1-4; tentative D call: TRBD1 (6 bases). Trimming took 0 bases from V and 3 from J, leaving 9 bases between them. Per germline, CDR1 SGHRS and CDR2 YFSETQ. CDR3 length: 15 amino acids. The full variable domain, in which reference TRBV5-1 and TRBJ1-4 provide the parts outside the CDR3, is KAGVTQTPRYLIKTRGQQVTLSCSPISGHRSVSWYQQTPGQGLQFLFEYFSETQRNKGNFPGRFSGRQFSNSRSEMNVSTLELGDSALYLCASSLDRVANEKLFFGSGTQLSVL.

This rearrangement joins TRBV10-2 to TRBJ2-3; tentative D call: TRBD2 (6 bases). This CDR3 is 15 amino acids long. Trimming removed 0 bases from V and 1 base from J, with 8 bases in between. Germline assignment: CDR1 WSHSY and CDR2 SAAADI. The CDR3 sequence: CASSESVAGTDTQYF. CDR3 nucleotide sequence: TGCGCCAGCAGTGAGTCAGTAGCGGGCACAGATACGCAGTATTTT.

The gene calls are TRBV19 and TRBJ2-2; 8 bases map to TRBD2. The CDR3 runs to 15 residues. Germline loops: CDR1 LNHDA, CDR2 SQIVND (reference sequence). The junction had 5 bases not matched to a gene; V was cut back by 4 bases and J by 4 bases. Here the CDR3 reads CASSTSGGGTGELFF. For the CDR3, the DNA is TGTGCCAGTAGTACCAGCGGGGGAGGCACCGGGGAGCTGTTTTTT. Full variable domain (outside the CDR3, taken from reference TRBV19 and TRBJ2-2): DGGITQSPKYLFRKEGQNVTLSCEQNLNHDAMYWYRQDPGQGLRLIYYSQIVNDFQKGDIAEGYSVSREKKESFPLTVTSAQKNPTAFYLCASSTSGGGTGELFFGEGSRLTVL.